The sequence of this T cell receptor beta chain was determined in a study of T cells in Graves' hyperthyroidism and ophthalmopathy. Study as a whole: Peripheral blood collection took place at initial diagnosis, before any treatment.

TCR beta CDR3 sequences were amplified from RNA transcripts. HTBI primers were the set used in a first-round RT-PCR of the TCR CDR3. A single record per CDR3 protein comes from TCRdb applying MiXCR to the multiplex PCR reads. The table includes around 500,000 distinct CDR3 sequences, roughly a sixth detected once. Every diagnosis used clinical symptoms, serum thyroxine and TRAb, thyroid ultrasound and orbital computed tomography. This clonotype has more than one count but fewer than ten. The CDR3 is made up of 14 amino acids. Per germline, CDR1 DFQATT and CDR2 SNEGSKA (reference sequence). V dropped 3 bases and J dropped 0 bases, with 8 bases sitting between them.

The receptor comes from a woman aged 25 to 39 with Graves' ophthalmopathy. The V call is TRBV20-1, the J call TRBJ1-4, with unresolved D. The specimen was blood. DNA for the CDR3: TGCAGTGCTAGCGGCAGCGCAACTAATGAAAAACTGTTTTTT. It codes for CSASGSATNEKLFF.